This is a list of T cell receptor beta chains from one sample in a study of blood T cell repertoires in COVID-19. Data came from immunoSEQ multiplex PCR; TCRdb stores just in-frame clones and leaves some out. The data hold approximately 170,000 clones, with roughly 86% observed a single time. Sequencing was done on a sample of peripheral blood. These receptors were collected from a man between 65 and 79 years old with acute or convalescent COVID-19. Each CDR3 is given with its conserved first and last residue. Fields, in order: clone size, J gene, V gene, D gene, CDR3 DNA, CDR3 protein. A D gene is named only where the DNA matches it firmly. Clone sizes are given selectively: once, few, many, or a class where the clone is expanded.

>NA|TRBJ2-3|TRBV10-3|TRBD1
TGTGCCATCCGCCGACAGGGGAGCACAGATACGCAGTATTTT
CAIRRQGSTDTQYF
>NA|TRBJ1-6|TRBV20-1|NA
TGCAGTGCTAGCGGGGGTTCACCCCTCCACTTT
CSASGGSPLHF
>once|TRBJ2-6|TRBV7-9|NA
TGTGCCAGCAGCCCCCCTGAGCCTGGGGCCAACGTCCTGACTTTC
CASSPPEPGANVLTF
>NA|TRBJ1-5|TRBV10-3|TRBD1
TGTGCCATCAGCAGGGGGGGCAATCAGCCCCAGCATTTT
CAISRGGNQPQHF
>NA|TRBJ1-1|TRBV7-3|NA
TGTGCCAGCAGCTTAGGGGGCTCTGAAGCTTTCTTT
CASSLGGSEAFF
>NA|TRBJ2-3|TRBV25-1|TRBD2
TGTGCCAGCAGTGCTCCCACTAGCGACACAGATACGCAGTATTTT
CASSAPTSDTDTQYF
>few|TRBJ2-7|TRBV18|NA
TGTGCCAGCTCACCAACAATAAGGGGCAGCTCCTACGAGCAGTACTTC
CASSPTIRGSSYEQYF
>NA|TRBJ1-4|TRBV30|TRBD1
TGTGCCTGGAGTCCGGGACAGGGAGGCAAACTGTTTTTT
CAWSPGQGGKLFF
>NA|TRBJ2-3|TRBV28|NA
TGTGCCAGCAGCCTCCCGGGGTTACAACAAGATACGCAGTATTTT
CASSLPGLQQDTQYF
>NA|TRBJ1-3|TRBV11-2|NA
TGTGCCAGCAGCTTAAATAGGGGGATCCCCCCAAACACCATATATTTT
CASSLNRGIPPNTIYF
>NA|TRBJ2-3|TRBV5-1|NA
TGCGCCAGCAGTCGGTTAGGGGGGGCCCGCACAGATACGCAGTATTTT
CASSRLGGARTDTQYF
>NA|TRBJ2-6|TRBV5-1|TRBD1
TGCGCCAGCAGCGTCGGGACAGGGAACTCTGGGGCCAACGTCCTGACTTTC
CASSVGTGNSGANVLTF
>NA|TRBJ2-1|TRBV7-9|TRBD2
TGTGCCAGCACCAGACTAGCGAGGGAGAACAATGAGCAGTTCTTC
CASTRLARENNEQFF
>NA|TRBJ1-2|TRBV6-5|NA
TGTGCCAGCAGGGGGCTGACTGAGTATGGCTACACCTTC
CASRGLTEYGYTF
>NA|TRBJ1-1|TRBV7-2|NA
TGTGCCAGCAACTATGAGGGGGGGGACACTGAAGCTTTCTTT
CASNYEGGDTEAFF
>NA|TRBJ1-3|TRBV19|TRBD1
TGTGCCTCGGACAGGGTGGGAAACACCATATATTTT
CASDRVGNTIYF
>NA|TRBJ2-3|TRBV28|NA
TGTGCCAGCAGTTTACCTCTAGCCATGAGAGATACGCAGTATTTT
CASSLPLAMRDTQYF
>NA|TRBJ2-2|TRBV12-3/TRBV12-4|NA
TGTGCCAGCAGTTTATCCCCCTTCGGGGAGCTGTTTTTT
CASSLSPFGELFF
>NA|TRBJ2-3|TRBV27|NA
TGTGCCAGCAGTTTTAACAGGGCTACAGATACGCAGTATTTT
CASSFNRATDTQYF
>NA|TRBJ2-2|TRBV29-1|NA
TGCCGCGTTGATAAGGGGGGGGTGTACACCGGGGAGCTGTTTTTT
CRVDKGGVYTGELFF
>NA|TRBJ1-1|TRBV25-1|NA
TGTGCCAGCAGTGAATATGGCAGGGCAACAACTGAAGCTTTCTTT
CASSEYGRATTEAFF
>few|TRBJ2-5|TRBV3-1/TRBV3-2|NA
TGTGCCAGCAGCCAAGGAGGCGGGTCCTGGGAGACCCAGTACTTC
CASSQGGGSWETQYF
>NA|TRBJ1-1|TRBV7-2|NA
TGTGCCAGCAGCTTAGTCGGGCGGGGAGTCACTGAAGCTTTCTTT
CASSLVGRGVTEAFF
>few|TRBJ2-2|TRBV4-2|NA
TGTGCCAGCAGCGTTCGGGGGAACACCGGGGAGCTGTTTTTT
CASSVRGNTGELFF
>few|TRBJ2-1|TRBV3-1/TRBV3-2|NA
TGTGCCAGCAGCCCCTACTCCTACAATGAGCAGTTCTTC
CASSPYSYNEQFF
>NA|TRBJ1-5|TRBV3-1/TRBV3-2|TRBD1
TGTGCCAGCAGCCAAAAACGTCCGGGACAGGGAAATCAGCCCCAGCATTTT
CASSQKRPGQGNQPQHF
>NA|TRBJ2-3|TRBV7-9|NA
TGTGCCAGCAGCTTAAGGGGTTTTGGGTTTGGTACGCAGTATTTT
CASSLRGFGFGTQYF
>once|TRBJ2-7|TRBV7-9|NA
TGTGCCAGCAGCTTAGGCGTGGACAGAGCCTACGAGCAGTACTTC
CASSLGVDRAYEQYF
>NA|TRBJ2-6|TRBV6-5|NA
TGTGCCAGCAGTTATGGCCTGATCTCTGGGGCCAACGTCCTGACTTTC
CASSYGLISGANVLTF
>NA|TRBJ2-7|TRBV7-9|NA
TGTGCCAGCAGCTTAGACGGACAGTACGAGCAGTACTTC
CASSLDGQYEQYF
>many|TRBJ1-2|TRBV28|NA
TGTGCCAGCAGCCTACAGGGATCCTATGGCTACACCTTC
CASSLQGSYGYTF
>once|TRBJ1-4|TRBV18|TRBD1
TGTGCCAGCTCTCAGACGACAGGGGGTCATGAAAAACTGTTTTTT
CASSQTTGGHEKLFF
>NA|TRBJ2-3|TRBV5-6|TRBD1
TGTGCCAGCAGCCGCCTCCGGGACAGGGCTGGCACAGATACGCAGTATTTT
CASSRLRDRAGTDTQYF
>NA|TRBJ1-5|TRBV6-4|NA
TGTGCCAGCGGATGCAAGAGGGGCGGGGGCAATCAGCCCCAGCATTTT
CASGCKRGGGNQPQHF
>NA|TRBJ2-3|TRBV9|TRBD2
TGTGCCAGCAGCGCTGGACTAGCCCTAAGCACAGATACGCAGTATTTT
CASSAGLALSTDTQYF
>NA|TRBJ2-2|TRBV3-1/TRBV3-2|TRBD1
TGTGCCAGCAGCCAGGGACAGGCTTACACCGGGGAGCTGTTTTTT
CASSQGQAYTGELFF
>NA|TRBJ2-1|TRBV5-4|TRBD1
TGTGCCAGCAGCTTGGACAGGGGGCCCAATGAGCAGTTCTTC
CASSLDRGPNEQFF
>NA|TRBJ1-4|TRBV4-3|NA
TGCGCCAGCAGCCGAAACCCAGGGCCTAATGAAAAACTGTTTTTT
CASSRNPGPNEKLFF
>few|TRBJ1-3|TRBV11-3|TRBD1
TGTGCCAGCAGCTCGGACAGGGGGCACACCATATATTTT
CASSSDRGHTIYF
>NA|TRBJ2-1|TRBV12-5|TRBD1
TGTGCTAGTGGCCTAGATAGACAGGGGACATACAATGAGCAGTTCTTC
CASGLDRQGTYNEQFF